This TCR beta chain is drawn from a study of control samples from healthy donors and cancer patients (dated by TCRdb to about 2020). The junction carries 9 bases between V and J, which are trimmed by 8 bases and 2 bases respectively. CDR1 and CDR2 were assigned from the germline V gene as WSHSY and SAAADI. Reading from cysteine to phenylalanine, the CDR3 counts 12 amino acids. The only DNA kept is the CDR3, 36 bases in frame from the first base. Remarks on this clone: Which antigen it targets is not known. Base quality data are lacking; no much larger clone is found one base away.

The library relied on the immunoSEQ multiplex PCR assay. As stored in TCRdb, this immuneACCESS dataset retains in-frame rearrangements with V and J assigned. A fraction of the clones does not appear; measured against another copy, unresolved V genes explain less than half of the discrepancy, and the remainder lacks a known reason. This sample gives over 90,000 clones in total; around 88% of them show up just once. The ten largest clones represent 19% of the sample. The TCR sequence derives from a man aged 60 to 75 with lung cancer. This chain is built from TRBV10-2 and TRBJ1-2; TRBD1 is possibly the D segment (6 matching bases). The sequencing input was PBMCs. The CDR3 region has the sequence CASLQGNYGYTF. The nucleotide sequence reads as follows: TGCGCCAGCTTGCAGGGGAACTATGGCTACACCTTC.